This T cell receptor beta chain was sequenced during a study of blood T cell repertoires in COVID-19. About the study: Samples came from the United States, Italy and Spain, spanning acute and convalescent COVID-19. T cells, B-cell-depleted T cells, or PBMCs provided the cDNA or gDNA that served as material.

The CDR3 spans 12 residues. V lost 6 bases, J lost 6 bases, and 11 bases lay in between. Germline CDR1 SNHLY, CDR2 FYNNEI. Profiling relied on immunoSEQ multiplex PCR, and the TCRdb table lists in-frame clones only, not all of them. The data show around 160,000 clones, more than 75% seen once. The V call is TRBV2, the J call TRBJ1-1; D gene uncertain. The sequencing sample was made of peripheral blood. The receptor was derived from a man aged 55-75 years with active or convalescent COVID-19. As DNA, the CDR3 is TGTGCCAGCAGCCCTGACATTTCTGAAGCTTTCTTT. This codes for CASSPDISEAFF.